This entry lists 17 T cell receptor beta chains sequenced from one sample in a study of shared clonotypes between healthy human individuals. Libraries were prepared by immunoSEQ multiplex PCR; TCRdb keeps only in-frame clonotypes and omits some of them. The sample contains about 590,000 clones, around 95% of which appear only once. CD45RO-negative cells were positively selected for CCR7, leaving out terminally differentiated effector memory CD45RA+ cells. The source material was naive CD8+ T cells sorted from blood. The receptors derive from a woman aged 30 to 39 in good health.

CDR3 coding DNA: TGTGCCAGCAGTCACACGACAGGGCCCCCGGGGAGAGCTTTCTTT. Translating gives CASSHTTGPPGRAFF. This chain joins TRBV27 and TRBJ1-1; 7 bases are a match to TRBD1. From germline, CDR1 is MNHEY and CDR2 SMNVEV (reference sequence). The CDR3 has 15 residues. The ends lost 5 bases at V and 10 bases at J; junction bases unmatched: 16.

A remark on this clone: The same CDR3 also results from other DNA sequences found in this sample. The rearrangement joins TRBV5-6 to TRBJ2-7; no clear D. This CDR3 is 11 amino acids long. Looked up from germline, CDR1 is SGHDT and CDR2 is YYEEEE. With 4 bases removed from V and 3 bases from J, the gap between germline ends came to 5 bases. The DNA of the CDR3 is TGTGCCAGCAGCCTCGACTACGAGCAGTACTTC. Translated, it gives CASSLDYEQYF.

The chain couples TRBV5-6 to TRBJ1-5; 9 bases match TRBD1. In germline, CDR1 is SGHDT, CDR2 YYEEEE. The J segment lost 4 bases and the V segment lost 4 bases, leaving 6 bases of the junction unmatched. The CDR3 covers 15 residues. The CDR3 DNA sequence: TGTGCCAGCAGCCGCACGGGACAGGGTAATCAGCCCCAGCATTTT. This encodes CASSRTGQGNQPQHF.

The chain couples TRBV7-2 to TRBJ2-3, with 12 bases fitting TRBD2. The trim removed 3 bases at V and 4 bases at J, leaving 11 bases unmatched. This CDR3 region has 18 residues. Germline CDR1 SGHTA, CDR2 FQGNSA. The CDR3 is CASSFGLAGTAWADTQYF. The CDR3 coding sequence is TGTGCCAGCAGCTTCGGACTAGCGGGGACAGCTTGGGCAGATACGCAGTATTTT.

This chain connects TRBV5-1 to TRBJ2-1, with D possibly TRBD1 on 6 matching bases. V was trimmed by 4 bases and J by 10 bases, leaving 12 bases between them. This CDR3 spans 12 amino acids. CDR1 and CDR2 (germline): SGHRS, YFSETQ. This chain's CDR3 is CASSTQGGEQFF. The CDR3 DNA sequence: TGCGCCAGCAGCACACAGGGTGGCGAGCAGTTCTTC.

The rearrangement uses TRBV5-6 and TRBJ2-7, with 8 bases aligning to TRBD1. CDR1 and CDR2 from the germline V gene are SGHDT and YYEEEE. Trimming cost V 4 bases and J 5 bases; bases outside gene matches: 8. The CDR3 contains 14 residues. The CDR3 loop is CASSPGTGVDEQYF. DNA of the CDR3: TGTGCCAGCAGCCCCGGGACAGGCGTTGACGAGCAGTACTTC.

In this sample, this clone turned up a few times. J is TRBJ1-1 and V is TRBV9; TRBD1 is a possible D gene (6 bases). The CDR3 runs 13 residues. Germline V lookup: CDR1 SGDLS, CDR2 YYNGEE. V was shortened by 7 bases and J by 5 bases, with 15 bases between the two germline ends. Written as DNA, the CDR3 is TGTGCCAGCGGAGTTGGAGGGGGAACTGAAGCTTTCTTT. Translation: CASGVGGGTEAFF.

This rearrangement joins TRBV27 to TRBJ1-4, with a tentative D call TRBD1 (6 bases). V was pared by 6 bases and J by 3 bases, with 17 bases between. Germline assignment: CDR1 MNHEY and CDR2 SMNVEV (reference sequence). The length of the CDR3 is 16 residues. CDR3 sequence: CASSPSTGLANEKLFF. DNA of the CDR3: TGTGCCAGCAGCCCCTCGACAGGTTTGGCTAATGAAAAACTGTTTTTT.

The chain links TRBV9 to TRBJ2-1; unclear D gene. Trimming took 4 bases from V and 7 from J, leaving 18 bases between them. The CDR3 is 15 amino acids. Germline values: CDR1 SGDLS, CDR2 YYNGEE. CDR3 in DNA: TGTGCCAGCAGCAGCGTAATGAGTGGCAAAAATGAGCAGTTCTTC. Encoded protein: CASSSVMSGKNEQFF.

The chain recombines TRBV27 with TRBJ2-1, with 7 bases aligning to TRBD1. Germline CDR1 is MNHEY and CDR2 is SMNVEV (reference sequence). There are 17 residues in the CDR3. Germline trimming cut 6 bases from V and 2 bases from J; bases unmatched to any gene: 13. The CDR3 region has the DNA TGTGCCAGCAGCACTATCGTTGAGACAGGGACCTACAATGAGCAGTTCTTC. Protein sequence: CASSTIVETGTYNEQFF.

This chain joins TRBV19 and TRBJ2-1; D is perhaps TRBD1 or TRBD2 (5 bases each). CDR1 and CDR2 (germline): LNHDA, SQIVND (reference sequence). The CDR3 has 15 residues. V lost 7 bases and J 3 bases, leaving 16 bases between the germline ends. This chain's CDR3 is CASNSREAVYNEQFF. The CDR3 bases are TGTGCCAGTAACTCCAGGGAAGCGGTCTACAATGAGCAGTTCTTC.

The chain carries TRBV19 and TRBJ2-1; 14 nucleotides match TRBD2. J lost 0 bases, V lost 6 bases, and 4 bases had no gene match. The CDR3 runs to 17 residues. Germline V gene data show CDR1 as LNHDA and CDR2 as SQIVND (reference sequence). The CDR3 protein is CASSPGLAGDSYNEQFF. In DNA, the CDR3 is TGTGCCAGTAGCCCGGGACTAGCGGGAGACTCCTACAATGAGCAGTTCTTC.

This clone has more than one count but fewer than ten. The chain couples TRBV5-6 to TRBJ1-1; tentatively, D is TRBD1 (5 bases). Between the trimmed V and J ends, which lost 6 bases and 2 bases, there was a span of 14 bases. The CDR3 is 14 amino acids. Germline assignment: CDR1 SGHDT and CDR2 YYEEEE. The CDR3 DNA sequence: TGTGCCAGCACTCACACGGGGCAAAACACTGAAGCTTTCTTT. It yields the protein CASTHTGQNTEAFF.

This chain joins TRBV2 and TRBJ2-3, with 11 bases lining up with TRBD2. The CDR3 totals 16 residues. Germline V gives CDR1 SNHLY, CDR2 FYNNEI. After removal of 6 bases from V and 6 bases from J, the junction contained 11 bases not matched to a gene. The CDR3 nucleotides read TGTGCCAGCAGATCGACGACTAGCGGGATAGGGGATACGCAGTATTTT. Its translation is CASRSTTSGIGDTQYF. Filled out from reference TRBV2 and TRBJ2-3, the complete variable domain reads EPEVTQTPSHQVTQMGQEVILRCVPISNHLYFYWYRQILGQKVEFLVSFYNNEISEKSEIFDDQFSVERPDGSNFTLKIRSTKLEDSAMYFCASRSTTSGIGDTQYFGPGTRLTVL.

This sequence joins TRBV19 and TRBJ1-5; a possible D gene is TRBD1 (6 bases). This CDR3 is built from 14 residues. The germline CDR1 and CDR2 sequences are LNHDA and SQIVND (reference sequence). With 7 bases removed from V and 3 bases from J, the gap between germline ends came to 13 bases. Here the CDR3 reads CASTVRDNNQPQHF. CDR3 coding DNA: TGTGCCAGTACCGTCCGGGACAACAATCAGCCCCAGCATTTT.

The V gene is TRBV11-1, the J gene TRBJ1-1; a possible D gene is TRBD1 (5 bases). CDR3 length: 14 amino acids. V lost 5 bases and J lost 5, with 15 bases in between. From germline, CDR1 is SGHAT and CDR2 FQDESV (reference sequence). CDR3 coding DNA: TGTGCCAGCAGCCTTATGCAGGGTTATACTGAAGCTTTCTTT. The encoded protein is CASSLMQGYTEAFF. Combining the CDR3 with reference TRBV11-1 and TRBJ1-1 gives the whole variable domain EAEVAQSPRYKITEKSQAVAFWCDPISGHATLYWYRQILGQGPELLVQFQDESVVDDSQLPKDRFSAERLKGVDSTLKIQPAELGDSAMYLCASSLMQGYTEAFFGQGTRLTVV.

This rearrangement joins TRBV11-2 to TRBJ2-7; D uncertain. V shed 2 bases and J shed 4 bases, with 15 bases lying between them. The CDR3 sequence is 15 residues long. CDR1 and CDR2 from the germline V gene are SGHAT and FQNNGV. The CDR3 region has the DNA TGTGCCAGCAGCTTACAACACGACGCTCGTTACGAGCAGTACTTC. Residues: CASSLQHDARYEQYF.